There are a few counts of the clone carrying this TCR beta chain. These data are taken from a study of blood T cells in healthy people across ages. Then a second PCR, running about 7 to 11 cycles, was carried out with a sample-barcoded 5' primer and a J-beta primer mix. Using its own MiXCR run on the 5' RACE reads, TCRdb lists one record per CDR3 protein. This table holds 1,800,000 or so distinct CDR3 sequences, approximately 40% found once. With 4 bases removed from V and 0 bases from J, the gap between germline ends came to 13 bases. The V gene's germline CDR1 is SNHLY and CDR2 FYNNEI. The length of the CDR3 is 17 residues.

Sequenced: blood. The V call is TRBV2, the J call TRBJ1-6; tentative D call: TRBD1 (5 bases). The clonotype comes from a human donor in good health. The CDR3 DNA follows: TGTGCCAGCAGTGGAGGTGCAGGGAGCTCCTATAATTCACCCCTCCACTTT. It is translated as CASSGGAGSSYNSPLHF.